The 7 T cell receptor beta chains reported below all come from one sample, sequenced in a study of blood T cell repertoires in COVID-19. Clones were sequenced by immunoSEQ multiplex PCR, and TCRdb holds only the in-frame ones, with some missing. Seen here are over 100,000 clones, about 89% observed once, and the top ten hold 4.3%. The source material was peripheral blood. The receptor source for this set is a man aged 55 to 70 with COVID-19, enrolled during active disease.

Details on this clone: A read error may account for a junction end that differs from germline. This chain uses TRBV29-1 with TRBJ1-2; D is unclear. CDR1 and CDR2 from the germline V gene are SQVTM and ANQGSEA. The CDR3 covers 15 residues. The CDR3 DNA sequence: TGCAGCGTTGGATTTACCGCGGGATTTAAGGATGGCCACACCTTC. This codes for CSVGFTAGFKDGHTF.

The V call is TRBV29-1, the J call TRBJ1-1; D is undetermined. Germline CDR1 SQVTM, CDR2 ANQGSEA. Trimming left V 7 bases short and J 0 bases short, with 9 bases between. The CDR3 has 12 amino acids. The chain's CDR3 is CSERLLNTEAFF. CDR3 in DNA: TGCAGCGAAAGACTGTTGAACACTGAAGCTTTCTTT.

The J gene is TRBJ1-1, the V gene TRBV5-6; D gene unclear. The CDR3 sequence is 13 residues long. CDR1 SGHDT and CDR2 YYEEEE come from the germline V gene. Trimming took 6 bases from V and 8 from J, leaving 17 bases between them. The CDR3 nucleotides read TGTGCCAGCACCTGGCGCGGCACGCACGAAGCTTTCTTT. It specifies CASTWRGTHEAFF.

The V call is TRBV11-3, the J call TRBJ2-7; D is undetermined. Germline-derived CDR1 and CDR2 are SGHNT and YENEEA. This CDR3 is 14 amino acids long. The V end lost 5 bases, the J end lost 2 bases, and 13 bases lay between the germline ends. CDR3 sequence reads: CASSPPSRAYEQYF. The CDR3 DNA follows: TGTGCCAGCAGCCCCCCATCTCGAGCCTACGAGCAGTACTTC.

The chain recombines TRBV24-1 with TRBJ1-1, with D possibly being TRBD1 (5 bases). The ends were cut back, 6 bases at V and 3 bases at J, with 13 bases in the middle. Germline V CDR1 and CDR2: KGHDR, SFDVKD. CDR3 size: 14 residues. CDR3 protein: CATSLYRGDTEAFF. The CDR3 region has the DNA TGTGCCACCAGTTTGTATAGGGGCGACACTGAAGCTTTCTTT.

The chain recombines TRBV7-3 with TRBJ2-1, with 10 bases lining up with TRBD2. The CDR3 extends over 15 amino acids. V dropped 3 bases and J dropped 5; count of bases not matched to a gene: 4. Germline V gene data show CDR1 as SGHTA and CDR2 as FQGTGA. DNA of the CDR3: TGTGCCAGCAGCTTCGGACTAGCGGTTAACAATGAGCAGTTCTTC. It encodes CASSFGLAVNNEQFF. Together with reference TRBV7-3 and TRBJ2-1, the CDR3 gives the full variable domain: GAGVSQTPSNKVTEKGKYVELRCDPISGHTALYWYRQSLGQGPEFLIYFQGTGAADDSGLPNDRFFAVRPEGSVSTLKIQRTERGDSAVYLCASSFGLAVNNEQFFGPGTRLTVL.

The J gene is TRBJ2-2, the V gene TRBV5-1; a weak D match, TRBD2 (6 bases). V lost 0 bases, J lost 0 bases, and 9 bases lay in between. Per the germline V gene, CDR1 is SGHRS and CDR2 is YFSETQ. The CDR3 runs to 16 residues. CDR3 loop: CASSLVGGPNTGELFF. The CDR3 DNA is TGCGCCAGCAGCTTGGTGGGGGGACCGAACACCGGGGAGCTGTTTTTT.